The 24 T cell receptor beta chains given below trace back to one sample, sequenced in a study of CXCR3-negative and CXCR3-positive naive CD8 T cells. The libraries of TRB cDNA were constructed through 5' RACE using UMI labels. TCRdb reprocessed the 5' RACE reads, keeping one entry per CDR3 protein, no DNA. Here the sample table reports some 50,000 distinct CDR3 sequences. The specimen was naive CXCR3- CD8+ T cells from blood. Subset noted: CD45RO-CCR7+CD27+CD95- naive CD8+ T cells lacking CXCR3 (TNR3-). The receptors derive from a human donor in good health. Some clones in this sample may be carry-over from other donors' samples.

The chain uses TRBV7-6 and TRBJ2-7; checking the TCRdb D call of TRBD1 is not possible without DNA. The CDR3 is 15 residues long. Germline CDR1 and CDR2: SGHVS and FNYEAQ. CDR3 in amino acids: CASSLDRTGYDEQYF.

The V gene is TRBV20-1, the J gene TRBJ1-3. Germline V gene lookup returns CDR1 DFQATT and CDR2 SNEGSKA (reference sequence). This CDR3 comprises 14 residues. The CDR3 loop reads CSARGFYSGNTIYF.

The chain combines TRBV6-5 with TRBJ2-5. This CDR3 region has 16 residues. The germline gives CDR1 MNHEY, CDR2 SVGAGI. The CDR3 spells CASSYSMSDRAETQYF.

The chain couples TRBV27 to TRBJ2-7; the D gene TCRdb calls, TRBD1, cannot be checked with no DNA. Germline V gene sequence: CDR1 MNHEY, CDR2 SMNVEV (reference sequence). This CDR3 region has 14 residues. CDR3 sequence reads: CASSLSGGDYEQYF.

The chain couples TRBV5-1 to TRBJ2-7; absent DNA, TCRdb's TRBD1 call cannot be checked. CDR3 size: 13 residues. Germline values: CDR1 SGHRS, CDR2 YFSETQ. The CDR3 here is CASGGQGVDEQYF.

This CDR3 is CASSQDPSGEQYF. The chain combines TRBV4-2 with TRBJ2-7; TCRdb's D gene call, TRBD2, goes unchecked for lack of DNA. Germline lookup yields CDR1 LGHNA and CDR2 YNFKEQ. The CDR3 runs 13 residues.

This clonotype is deemed medium-sized (0.01 to 0.1%) by its frequency. V is TRBV7-2 and J is TRBJ2-5; with no DNA, the TCRdb D assignment of TRBD2 cannot be verified. This CDR3 region has 17 residues. CDR1 and CDR2 (germline): SGHTA, FQGNSA. CDR3 residues: CASSFLPGLAGRETQYF.

The rearrangement uses TRBV6-2 or TRBV6-3 and TRBJ2-5. The V gene's germline CDR1 is MNHEY and CDR2 SVGEGT. This CDR3 has 17 amino acids. CDR3 region: CASSYSRRGVSQETQYF.

The chain has TRBV27 and TRBJ2-2; the D call from TCRdb, TRBD1, cannot be confirmed without DNA. The CDR3 has 14 amino acids. In germline, CDR1 is MNHEY, CDR2 SMNVEV (reference sequence). Here the CDR3 reads CASTTDRNTGELFF.

The chain carries TRBV20-1 and TRBJ2-1; TCRdb gives TRBD2 as the D gene, but with no DNA this cannot be confirmed. CDR1 and CDR2 from the germline V gene are DFQATT and SNEGSKA (reference sequence). This CDR3 is 16 amino acids long. The CDR3 sequence is CSARDLMGTSYNEQFF.

This chain links TRBV3-1 with TRBJ2-1; the D call from TCRdb, TRBD1, cannot be confirmed without DNA. The germline gives CDR1 LGHDT, CDR2 YNNKEL (reference sequence). CDR3 size: 15 residues. The CDR3 region is CASSPPGQGRNEQFF.

This chain uses TRBV12-3 or TRBV12-4 with TRBJ1-3. This CDR3 has 13 residues. The CDR3 loop is CASTPPSGNTIYF.

The chain joins TRBV20-1 to TRBJ1-6; TCRdb reports TRBD1, a call that lacks DNA to check it against. The germline V gene encodes CDR1 DFQATT and CDR2 SNEGSKA (reference sequence). The CDR3 is 16 amino acids. CDR3 residues: CSARDLGDAYNSPLHF.

J is TRBJ2-7 and V is TRBV28. CDR1 is MDHEN, CDR2 SYDVKM, per germline. The CDR3 totals 12 residues. The CDR3 sequence: CASSFIGYEQYF.

This chain uses TRBV5-6 with TRBJ2-7; lacking DNA, the TRBD1 call made by TCRdb goes unchecked. Germline CDR1 is SGHDT and CDR2 is YYEEEE. This CDR3 has 13 residues. The CDR3 here is CASSFGGTYEQYF.

The chain recombines TRBV13 with TRBJ2-7; checking the TCRdb D call of TRBD1 is not possible without DNA. Per the germline V gene, CDR1 is PRHDT and CDR2 is FYEKMQ (reference sequence). This CDR3 region has 13 residues. The CDR3 spells CASTPGVGYEQYF.

The chain joins TRBV29-1 to TRBJ2-2; TCRdb outputs TRBD2, but without DNA this stays unchecked. The CDR3 runs 13 residues. Germline-derived CDR1 and CDR2 are SQVTM and ANQGSEA. The CDR3 sequence is CSWRAEDTGELFF.

The J gene is TRBJ2-2, the V gene TRBV7-3; the D call from TCRdb, TRBD1, cannot be confirmed without DNA. The germline V gene encodes CDR1 SGHTA and CDR2 FQGTGA. CDR3 length equals 14 residues. The chain's CDR3 is CASSYDRNTGELFF.

The genes are TRBV5-1 and TRBJ2-5. Germline lookup yields CDR1 SGHRS and CDR2 YFSETQ. The CDR3 spans 11 residues. The CDR3 protein is CASSLEETQYF. Supplemented by reference TRBV5-1 and TRBJ2-5, the full variable domain reads KAGVTQTPRYLIKTRGQQVTLSCSPISGHRSVSWYQQTPGQGLQFLFEYFSETQRNKGNFPGRFSGRQFSNSRSEMNVSTLELGDSALYLCASSLEETQYFGPGTRLLVL.

This rearrangement joins TRBV20-1 to TRBJ2-1. The CDR3 length is 15 residues. Germline V gene lookup returns CDR1 DFQATT and CDR2 SNEGSKA (reference sequence). The CDR3 reads CSARDGGGNYNEQFF.

The CDR3 sequence: CASSQGATERDTQYF. The chain combines TRBV4-3 with TRBJ2-3. The CDR3 contains 15 residues. The V gene's germline CDR1 is LGHNA and CDR2 YSLEER.

The CDR3: CASSLGVRNEQYF. This sequence joins TRBV27 and TRBJ2-7. The germline gives CDR1 MNHEY, CDR2 SMNVEV (reference sequence). The CDR3 sequence is 13 residues long.

The chain couples TRBV7-6 to TRBJ1-1; the D call of TRBD1 rests on TCRdb alone, since no DNA is present to check it. The CDR3 contains 14 residues. Germline V CDR1 and CDR2: SGHVS, FNYEAQ. CDR3: CASSPWTTNTEAFF.

The chain uses TRBV19 and TRBJ2-7; the TCRdb call, TRBD1, lacks DNA for checking. Germline values: CDR1 LNHDA, CDR2 SQIVND (reference sequence). The CDR3 has 12 amino acids. CDR3 loop: CASSVGVSEQYF.